These 16 T cell receptor beta chains share one sample of origin, sequenced in a study of Ad26.COV2.S vaccination and SARS-CoV-2 variants. The treatment is: over 15 received Ad26.COV2.S at low or high dose, single or two shots; several received placebo; per-sample allocation not given. Each sample was drawn 63 days after the first injection (of vaccine or placebo). Clones were sequenced by immunoSEQ multiplex PCR, and TCRdb holds only the in-frame ones, with some missing. The table includes some 480,000 clones, around nine tenths detected once. The material was peripheral blood, obtained in a trial of Ad26.COV2.S vaccine versus placebo. The receptors come from a person aged 18-65 years who received the Ad26.COV2.S COVID-19 vaccine or a placebo.

The J gene is TRBJ2-4, the V gene TRBV10-3; a possible D gene is TRBD2 (5 bases). CDR1 and CDR2 from the germline V gene are ENHRY and SYGVKD. This CDR3 has 13 amino acids. The V end lost 5 bases, the J end lost 0 bases, and 5 bases lay between the germline ends. The CDR3 sequence is CAISREAKNIQYF. The CDR3, as DNA: TGTGCCATCAGTCGGGAAGCCAAAAACATTCAGTACTTC.

The chain has TRBV4-2 and TRBJ1-1; TRBD1 agrees at 7 bases. V lost 4 bases to trimming and J lost 6 bases; unmatched junction nucleotides: 8. CDR1 and CDR2 (germline): LGHNA, YNFKEQ. The length of the CDR3 is 14 residues. In nucleotides, the CDR3 is TGTGCCAGCAGCCCTGAGGGGGCGCGGGCTGAAGCTTTCTTT. As protein: CASSPEGARAEAFF.

V gene TRBV7-2 combines with J gene TRBJ2-3; possibly TRBD2 for D (9 bases). V was trimmed by 1 base and J by 3 bases, leaving 17 bases between them. This CDR3 has 17 residues. Germline V gives CDR1 SGHTA, CDR2 FQGNSA. The CDR3 bases are TGTGCCAGCAGCTTAGGTCCTAGCGGGACAGGTACAGATACGCAGTATTTT. Its protein is CASSLGPSGTGTDTQYF.

The chain joins TRBV2 to TRBJ2-6; TRBD1 matches at 10 bases. This CDR3 has 18 residues. From germline, CDR1 is SNHLY and CDR2 FYNNEI. With V trimmed by 2 bases and J by 2 bases, 6 bases remained unmatched. The CDR3 is CASSELGTGVAGANVLTF. The CDR3 DNA is TGTGCCAGCAGTGAACTAGGGACAGGGGTTGCTGGGGCCAACGTCCTGACTTTC.

This clone was recorded a few times. This chain joins TRBV7-3 and TRBJ2-3; D may be TRBD1 or TRBD2 (6 bases each). The CDR3 loop spans 16 amino acids. Per germline, CDR1 SGHTA and CDR2 FQGTGA. The V end was cut by 4 bases, the J end by 8 bases, with 22 bases between. CDR3 in DNA: TGTGCCAGCAGCTACAGAGGGGGACTCCAAGCTGGTACGCAGTATTTT. Protein: CASSYRGGLQAGTQYF.

The V and J genes are TRBV6-2 or TRBV6-3 and TRBJ2-2; the D is unclear. The germline V gene has CDR1 MNHEY and CDR2 SVGEGT. Trimming stripped 2 bases from V and 7 bases from J, with 5 bases between. The CDR3 totals 12 residues. CDR3 sequence reads: CASSYASGELFF. DNA for the CDR3: TGTGCCAGCAGTTACGCAAGCGGGGAGCTGTTTTTT.

The chain combines TRBV5-8 with TRBJ2-2; 14 nucleotides line up with TRBD2. J gave up 4 bases and V 4 bases, and 3 bases lay outside the gene matches. The V gene's germline CDR1 is SGHTS and CDR2 YDEGEE. This CDR3 spans 16 amino acids. The CDR3 DNA sequence: TGTGCCAGCAGCAGGACTAGCGGGAGGTTCACCGGGGAGCTGTTTTTT. Its translation is CASSRTSGRFTGELFF. Full variable domain (outside the CDR3, taken from reference TRBV5-8 and TRBJ2-2): EAGVTQSPTHLIKTRGQQATLRCSPISGHTSVYWYQQALGLGLQFLLWYDEGEERNRGNFPPRFSGRQFPNYSSELNVNALELEDSALYLCASSRTSGRFTGELFFGEGSRLTVL.

This clone has only a few counts. The chain combines TRBV6-5 with TRBJ1-5; TRBD1 agrees at 9 bases. Germline lookup yields CDR1 MNHEY and CDR2 SVGAGI. Germline trimming cut 7 bases from V and 6 bases from J; bases unmatched to any gene: 4. The length of the CDR3 is 13 residues. CDR3 DNA: TGTGCCAGCACCCCGGGACAGGGTCAGCCCCAGCATTTT. Amino acids: CASTPGQGQPQHF.

The V call is TRBV28, the J call TRBJ1-5; 7 nucleotides agree with TRBD1. V shed 5 bases, J shed 2 bases, and the junction held 12 bases outside the gene matches. Germline CDR1 reads MDHEN; CDR2 reads SYDVKM. CDR3 length: 17 residues. The chain's CDR3 is CASSLRTGVGRNQPQHF. Written as DNA, the CDR3 is TGTGCCAGCAGTCTCCGTACAGGGGTGGGACGCAATCAGCCCCAGCATTTT.

The rearrangement uses TRBV4-2 and TRBJ2-4; 9 bases are shared with TRBD1. V lost 1 base, J lost 8 bases, and 6 bases stayed unmatched. CDR3 length: 15 residues. Germline V lookup: CDR1 LGHNA, CDR2 YNFKEQ. The CDR3: CASSQGGQGRYIQYF. CDR3 nucleotides: TGTGCCAGCAGCCAAGGCGGACAGGGGAGGTACATTCAGTACTTC.

The genes are TRBV4-1 and TRBJ2-6; tentative D call: TRBD2 (6 bases). Trimming took 0 bases from V and 1 from J, leaving 13 bases between them. The CDR3 has 18 residues. Germline values: CDR1 MGHRA, CDR2 YSYEKL. CDR3 coding DNA: TGCGCCAGCAGCCAAGATCCGGGCGGGGTTTCTGGGGCCAACGTCCTGACTTTC. This codes for CASSQDPGGVSGANVLTF.

The gene calls are TRBV9 and TRBJ2-1; TRBD2 matches at 7 bases. CDR1 is SGDLS, CDR2 YYNGEE, per germline. CDR3 length: 14 amino acids. V lost 2 bases, J lost 8 bases, and 7 bases stayed unmatched. The CDR3, as DNA: TGTGCCAGCAGCGTTCTGGCGGGAGCGGATGAGCAGTTCTTC. This codes for CASSVLAGADEQFF.

The rearrangement joins TRBV19 to TRBJ1-5; a weak D match, TRBD1 (6 bases). Germline lookup yields CDR1 LNHDA and CDR2 SQIVND (reference sequence). This CDR3 spans 15 amino acids. Trimming removed 2 bases at V and 4 bases at J, with 12 bases between. CDR3 residues: CASSIRNRDNQPQHF. The CDR3, as DNA: TGTGCCAGTAGTATACGTAACAGGGATAATCAGCCCCAGCATTTT.

V and J are TRBV10-3 and TRBJ2-6; no firm D call. The germline V gene encodes CDR1 ENHRY and CDR2 SYGVKD. The CDR3 has 14 residues. The V and J ends lost 4 bases and 4 bases respectively, with 8 bases between them. The CDR3 nucleotides are TGTGCCATCAGTGTCCAGGCCGGGGCCAACGTCCTGACTTTC. Amino acids: CAISVQAGANVLTF.

The chain carries TRBV4-1 and TRBJ2-7; D gene ambiguous. V lost 1 base, J lost 4 bases, and 17 bases lay in between. Per germline, CDR1 MGHRA and CDR2 YSYEKL. The CDR3 runs to 16 residues. CDR3 protein: CASSQGLAPIIYEQYF. As DNA, the CDR3 is TGCGCCAGCAGCCAAGGTTTGGCACCAATCATTTACGAGCAGTACTTC.

The V gene is TRBV27, the J gene TRBJ2-7; TRBD2 matches 10 bases. V trimming: 7 bases; J trimming: 2 bases; junction bases outside the gene matches: 20. The length of the CDR3 is 19 residues. CDR1 MNHEY and CDR2 SMNVEV come from the germline V gene (reference sequence). This chain's CDR3 is CASTRHPPRLAGETYEQYF. CDR3 DNA: TGTGCCAGCACCCGACACCCCCCCCGGCTAGCGGGAGAGACCTACGAGCAGTACTTC.